A selection of T cell receptor beta chains follows, all from one sample in a study of long-term antiretroviral therapy in people with HIV. Sequencing was performed with immunoSEQ multiplex PCR; in TCRdb, only in-frame clones are kept and a portion is missing. The sample includes 20,000 to 25,000 clones, 82% of them seen just once. The specimen was unsorted PBMCs, collected less than 2.5 years after starting antiretroviral therapy. These receptors all come from a man aged 35 to 55 with HIV. CDR3s include the opening cysteine and the closing phenylalanine or tryptophan. The size entry is marked missing in some rows and otherwise reads once, few, many or a size class.

TRBJ1-1 | NA | TRBV7-8 | CASSPQTGRSEAFF
TRBJ2-7 | NA | TRBV2 | CASRSEGMGEQYF
TRBJ1-5 | once | TRBV18 | CASSPYQGEAQHF
TRBJ2-3 | NA | TRBV5-6 | CASSLYRGPSTDTQYF
TRBJ2-1 | NA | TRBV5-1 | CASSHITSGGGSEQFF
TRBJ1-2 | NA | TRBV5-4 | CASSFGTGAYGYTF
TRBJ2-7 | NA | TRBV27 | CASSLGKTYEQYF
TRBJ2-7 | NA | TRBV9 | CASSPRTSGDYEQYF
TRBJ2-7 | NA | TRBV11-2 | CASSPRVAGVGEQYF
TRBJ2-2 | NA | TRBV27 | CASNPGPGGTGELFF
TRBJ2-7 | NA | TRBV18 | CASSPGLAQKGGSYEQYF
TRBJ2-5 | NA | TRBV29-1 | CSVTGAKETQYF
TRBJ2-7 | NA | TRBV7-8 | CASSSDNYEQYF
TRBJ2-1 | NA | TRBV29-1 | CSVEPGGNEQFF
TRBJ2-3 | NA | TRBV6-5 | CASSYSFTGGGDTQYF
TRBJ1-5 | few | TRBV12-5 | CASGLPGQGRRSQHF
TRBJ1-2 | NA | TRBV6-1 | CASSPGQGNTYGYTF
TRBJ2-7 | NA | TRBV5-1 | CASALGGVPYEQYF
TRBJ2-1 | NA | TRBV9 | CASSVQGDSHNEQFF
TRBJ1-2 | few | TRBV11-2 | CASGGRPYGYTF
TRBJ2-7 | once | TRBV10-3 | CAISHSPDRGEQYF
TRBJ2-7 | NA | TRBV29-1 | CSVVTGTYEQYF
TRBJ2-7 | few | TRBV6-5 | CASSQRGVEQYF
TRBJ2-3 | NA | TRBV18 | CASSLSYSQAGGRTDTQYF
TRBJ1-5 | NA | TRBV6-5 | CASGGNQPQHF
TRBJ2-1 | large | TRBV9 | CASSSGGASYNEQFF
TRBJ1-2 | NA | TRBV27 | CASSFHRRGVGYTF
TRBJ1-2 | NA | TRBV5-6 | CASSRGTGSKGYYGYTF
TRBJ1-2 | NA | TRBV2 | CASSDRDSGLYGYTF
TRBJ1-2 | NA | TRBV4-1 | CASSSSGAGGYTF
TRBJ2-7 | NA | TRBV29-1 | CSVGEAGPYEQYF
TRBJ1-5 | few | TRBV19 | CASSIVGSNQPQHF
TRBJ2-1 | NA | TRBV9 | CASSVGLAGPSYNEQFF
TRBJ1-1 | NA | TRBV7-8 | CASSFLDNTEAFF
TRBJ2-1 | NA | TRBV19 | CASKNSGFGSYNEQFF
TRBJ2-5 | NA | TRBV19 | CASTTDRYQETQYF
TRBJ2-7 | few | TRBV27 | CASSLSTTGSYEQYF
TRBJ1-1 | once | TRBV14 | CASSRQIGTGDTEAFF
TRBJ2-3 | NA | TRBV7-9 | CASSSSGRPREYF
TRBJ1-5 | NA | TRBV9 | CASSPSPGQPQHF
TRBJ1-2 | NA | TRBV5-1 | CASSPDRDYYGYTF
TRBJ2-7 | NA | TRBV27 | CASSSGATYEQYF
TRBJ1-1 | few | TRBV10-1 | CASSEFRVLDTEAFF
TRBJ2-7 | NA | TRBV5-1 | CASSLALAGGAIYEQYF
TRBJ1-2 | NA | TRBV27 | CASSLAGNYGYTF
TRBJ2-5 | NA | TRBV11-2 | CASSFPMTGRETQYF
TRBJ2-2 | NA | TRBV2 | CASRDRENTGELFF
TRBJ2-1 | NA | TRBV5-4 | CASSTLPFASYNEQFF
TRBJ2-3 | NA | TRBV14 | CASSHTPGPTDTQYF
TRBJ2-1 | NA | TRBV27 | CASSSGTRPNEQFF
TRBJ1-1 | NA | TRBV6-5 | CASSPQGLPKTEAFF
TRBJ2-7 | NA | TRBV27 | CASSSGTTSLEQYF
TRBJ1-1 | NA | TRBV7-9 | CASSLAWNTEAFF
TRBJ2-7 | NA | TRBV5-1 | CASSSGLEGSYEQYF